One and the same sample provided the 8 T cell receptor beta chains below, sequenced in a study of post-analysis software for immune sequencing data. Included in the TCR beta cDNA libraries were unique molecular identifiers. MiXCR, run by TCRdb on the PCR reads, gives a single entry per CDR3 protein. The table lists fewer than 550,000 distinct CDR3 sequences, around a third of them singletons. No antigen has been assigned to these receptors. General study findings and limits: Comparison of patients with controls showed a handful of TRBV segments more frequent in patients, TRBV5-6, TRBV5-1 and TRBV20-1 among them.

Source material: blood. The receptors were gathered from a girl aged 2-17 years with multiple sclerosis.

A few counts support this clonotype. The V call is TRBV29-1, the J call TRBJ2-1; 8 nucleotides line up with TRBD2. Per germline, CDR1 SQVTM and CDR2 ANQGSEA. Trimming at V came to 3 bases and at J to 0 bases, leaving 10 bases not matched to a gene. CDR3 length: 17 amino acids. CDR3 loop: CSVDGYQRGSSYNEQFF. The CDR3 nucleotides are TGCAGCGTTGATGGGTATCAGCGGGGGAGCTCCTACAATGAGCAGTTCTTC.

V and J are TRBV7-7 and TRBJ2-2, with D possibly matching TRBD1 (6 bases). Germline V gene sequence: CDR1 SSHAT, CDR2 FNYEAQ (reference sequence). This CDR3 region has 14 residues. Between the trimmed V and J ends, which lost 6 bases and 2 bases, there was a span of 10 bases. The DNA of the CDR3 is TGTGCCAGCAGGACAGGAGCAAACACCGGGGAGCTGTTTTTT. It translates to CASRTGANTGELFF. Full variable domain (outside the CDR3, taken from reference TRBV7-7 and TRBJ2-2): GAGVSQSPRYKVTKRGQDVTLRCDPISSHATLYWYQQALGQGPEFLTYFNYEAQPDKSGLPSDRFSAERPEGSISTLTIQRTEQRDSAMYRCASRTGANTGELFFGEGSRLTVL.

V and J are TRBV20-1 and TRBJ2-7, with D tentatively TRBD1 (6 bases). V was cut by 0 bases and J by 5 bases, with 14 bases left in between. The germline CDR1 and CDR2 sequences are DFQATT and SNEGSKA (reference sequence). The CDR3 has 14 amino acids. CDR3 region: CSARDSMGDNEQYF. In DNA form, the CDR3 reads TGCAGTGCTAGAGATTCGATGGGGGACAACGAGCAGTACTTC.

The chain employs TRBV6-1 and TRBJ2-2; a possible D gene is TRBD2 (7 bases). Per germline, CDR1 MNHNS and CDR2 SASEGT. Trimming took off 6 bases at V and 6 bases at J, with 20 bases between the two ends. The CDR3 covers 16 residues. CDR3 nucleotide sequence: TGTGCCAGCAGCGAAAGGAGGGGGGGCCGTTCCGGGGAGCTGTTTTTT. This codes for CASSERRGGRSGELFF.

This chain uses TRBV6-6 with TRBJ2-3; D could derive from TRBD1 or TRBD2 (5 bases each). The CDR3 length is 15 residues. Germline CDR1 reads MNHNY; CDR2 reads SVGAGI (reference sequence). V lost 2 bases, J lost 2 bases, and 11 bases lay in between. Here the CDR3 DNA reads TGTGCCAGCAGTTACCGGGACCGCGCCACAGATACGCAGTATTTT. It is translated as CASSYRDRATDTQYF.

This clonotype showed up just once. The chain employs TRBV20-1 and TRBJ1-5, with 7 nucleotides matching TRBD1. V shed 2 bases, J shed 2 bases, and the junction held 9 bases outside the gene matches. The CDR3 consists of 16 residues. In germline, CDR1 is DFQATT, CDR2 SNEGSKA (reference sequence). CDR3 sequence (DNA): TGCAGTGCTAGACTCTTAAGGGGGCCAGGCAATCAGCCCCAGCATTTT. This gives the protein CSARLLRGPGNQPQHF.

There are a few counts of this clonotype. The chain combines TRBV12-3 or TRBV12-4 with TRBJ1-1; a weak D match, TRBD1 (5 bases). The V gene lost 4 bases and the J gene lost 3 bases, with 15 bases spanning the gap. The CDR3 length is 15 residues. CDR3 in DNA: TGTGCCAGCAGTTCGCTGGGACTGCGATACACTGAAGCTTTCTTT. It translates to CASSSLGLRYTEAFF.

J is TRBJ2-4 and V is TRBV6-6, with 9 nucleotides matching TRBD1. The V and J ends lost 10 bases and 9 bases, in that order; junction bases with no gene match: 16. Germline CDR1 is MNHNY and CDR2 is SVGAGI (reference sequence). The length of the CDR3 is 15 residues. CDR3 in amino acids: CATDSGTGPSSIQYF. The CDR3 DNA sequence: TGTGCCACCGACTCCGGGACAGGGCCCTCGTCCATTCAGTACTTC.